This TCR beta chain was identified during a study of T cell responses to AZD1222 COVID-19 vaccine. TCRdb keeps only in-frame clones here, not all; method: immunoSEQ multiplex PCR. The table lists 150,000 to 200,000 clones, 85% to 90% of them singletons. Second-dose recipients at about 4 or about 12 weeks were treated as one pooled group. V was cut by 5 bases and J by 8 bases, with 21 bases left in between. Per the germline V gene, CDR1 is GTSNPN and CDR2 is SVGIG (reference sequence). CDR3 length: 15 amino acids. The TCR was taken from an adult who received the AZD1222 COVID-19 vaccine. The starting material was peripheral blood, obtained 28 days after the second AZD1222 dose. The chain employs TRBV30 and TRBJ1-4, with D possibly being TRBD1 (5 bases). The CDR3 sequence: CAWGRPTDSQEKLFF. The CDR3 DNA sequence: TGTGCCTGGGGCCGACCAACCGACAGCCAGGAAAAACTGTTTTTT.